A selection of T cell receptor beta chains follows, all from one sample in a study of shared clonotypes between healthy human individuals. Assay: immunoSEQ multiplex PCR; the TCRdb copy retains only in-frame clones and omits some. The repertoire consists of just under 95,000 clones, with 60% to 75% occurring once and the leading ten covering about half. Material: memory CD8+ T cells sorted from blood. All receptors come from a man aged 25-45 years in good health. Both conserved end residues are part of each CDR3. A D gene is named only where the DNA matches it firmly. The listing skips clone size in some rows; elsewhere it reads once, few, many or a size class.

abundance: -
d_gene: -
j_gene: TRBJ2-7
v_gene: TRBV28
CDR3aa: CASSPLSYEQYF
CDR3nt: TGTGCCAGCAGTCCCCTCAGCTACGAGCAGTACTTC

abundance: -
d_gene: -
j_gene: TRBJ2-3
v_gene: TRBV5-4
CDR3aa: CASSLAGTDTQYF
CDR3nt: TGTGCCAGCAGCTTGGCGGGAACAGATACGCAGTATTTT

abundance: -
d_gene: -
j_gene: TRBJ1-3
v_gene: TRBV18
CDR3aa: CASSPTRGSGNTIYF
CDR3nt: TGTGCCAGCTCACCCACCAGGGGAAGTGGAAACACCATATATTTT

abundance: few
d_gene: -
j_gene: TRBJ1-1
v_gene: TRBV30
CDR3aa: CAWMTGDIEAFF
CDR3nt: TGTGCCTGGATGACAGGTGATATTGAAGCTTTCTTT

abundance: few
d_gene: -
j_gene: TRBJ2-6
v_gene: TRBV28
CDR3aa: CASHSTGANVLTF
CDR3nt: TGTGCCAGCCACAGTACTGGGGCCAACGTCCTGACTTTC

abundance: -
d_gene: -
j_gene: TRBJ2-3
v_gene: TRBV11-2
CDR3aa: CASSLDLGPADTQYF
CDR3nt: TGTGCCAGCAGCTTAGATCTGGGCCCAGCGGATACGCAGTATTTT

abundance: -
d_gene: -
j_gene: TRBJ2-7
v_gene: TRBV11-1
CDR3aa: CASSLSSATRSEQYF
CDR3nt: TGTGCCAGCAGCCTGTCGTCAGCGACACGGAGCGAGCAGTACTTC

abundance: -
d_gene: -
j_gene: TRBJ2-7
v_gene: TRBV7-9
CDR3aa: CASSLGQLSSYEQYF
CDR3nt: TGTGCCAGCAGCTTAGGACAGCTAAGCTCCTACGAGCAGTACTTC

abundance: once
d_gene: TRBD2
j_gene: TRBJ2-5
v_gene: TRBV27
CDR3aa: CASSFTGTSMSETQYF
CDR3nt: TGTGCCAGCAGTTTTACAGGGACTAGCATGAGTGAGACCCAGTACTTC

abundance: -
d_gene: TRBD2
j_gene: TRBJ2-7
v_gene: TRBV29-1
CDR3aa: CSVHIASGSYEQYF
CDR3nt: TGCAGCGTTCACATCGCCAGCGGGAGCTACGAGCAGTACTTC

abundance: -
d_gene: -
j_gene: TRBJ2-7
v_gene: TRBV6-5
CDR3aa: CASSLDSAYEQYF
CDR3nt: TGTGCCAGCAGTTTGGACAGCGCCTACGAGCAGTACTTC

abundance: -
d_gene: TRBD2
j_gene: TRBJ2-1
v_gene: TRBV10-3
CDR3aa: CAISDPRLAGGYNEQFF
CDR3nt: TGTGCCATCAGTGACCCCCGACTAGCGGGAGGATACAATGAGCAGTTCTTC

abundance: few
d_gene: TRBD1
j_gene: TRBJ2-3
v_gene: TRBV4-3
CDR3aa: CASSQELGQGSDTQYF
CDR3nt: TGCGCCAGCAGCCAAGAGCTTGGACAGGGGAGCGATACGCAGTATTTT

abundance: -
d_gene: TRBD2
j_gene: TRBJ2-5
v_gene: TRBV6-5
CDR3aa: CASSRLAGGQETQYF
CDR3nt: TGTGCCAGCAGCCGACTAGCGGGAGGACAAGAGACCCAGTACTTC

abundance: -
d_gene: TRBD1
j_gene: TRBJ1-5
v_gene: TRBV6-5
CDR3aa: CASRGGQANQPQHF
CDR3nt: TGTGCCAGCAGAGGAGGACAGGCTAATCAGCCCCAGCATTTT

abundance: -
d_gene: TRBD1
j_gene: TRBJ1-5
v_gene: TRBV27
CDR3aa: CASGPQGGRRQHF
CDR3nt: TGTGCCAGCGGCCCCCAGGGGGGGAGGCGCCAGCATTTT

abundance: -
d_gene: -
j_gene: TRBJ2-7
v_gene: TRBV4-1
CDR3aa: CASSQAQGGDSYYEQYF
CDR3nt: TGCGCCAGCAGCCAAGCTCAAGGGGGGGACAGTTACTACGAGCAGTACTTC

abundance: -
d_gene: -
j_gene: TRBJ2-1
v_gene: TRBV7-8
CDR3aa: CASSSGPSAYNEQFF
CDR3nt: TGTGCCAGCAGCTCCGGACCTTCGGCCTACAATGAGCAGTTCTTC

abundance: -
d_gene: -
j_gene: TRBJ2-2
v_gene: TRBV7-2
CDR3aa: CASSKTPSRNTGELFF
CDR3nt: TGTGCCAGCAGCAAGACCCCTAGCCGGAACACCGGGGAGCTGTTTTTT

abundance: -
d_gene: TRBD2
j_gene: TRBJ2-1
v_gene: TRBV7-8
CDR3aa: CASTRQLATRNDEQFF
CDR3nt: TGTGCCAGCACCCGACAACTAGCGACGAGAAACGATGAGCAGTTCTTC

abundance: -
d_gene: -
j_gene: TRBJ1-5
v_gene: TRBV10-2
CDR3aa: CASSVGFSGDDQPQHF
CDR3nt: TGCGCCAGCAGTGTAGGATTTAGCGGGGACGATCAGCCCCAGCATTTT

abundance: few
d_gene: TRBD2
j_gene: TRBJ2-3
v_gene: TRBV25-1
CDR3aa: CASRRAGESTDTQYF
CDR3nt: TGTGCCAGCAGAAGAGCGGGAGAGTCCACAGATACGCAGTATTTT

abundance: -
d_gene: TRBD2
j_gene: TRBJ2-1
v_gene: TRBV4-2
CDR3aa: CASSQDSGLGYNEQFF
CDR3nt: TGTGCCAGCAGCCAAGACTCGGGACTAGGCTACAATGAGCAGTTCTTC

abundance: -
d_gene: -
j_gene: TRBJ2-7
v_gene: TRBV28
CDR3aa: CASSLWNSGYEQYF
CDR3nt: TGTGCCAGCAGTTTATGGAACTCGGGCTACGAGCAGTACTTC

abundance: -
d_gene: TRBD1
j_gene: TRBJ2-3
v_gene: TRBV19
CDR3aa: CASSGQGRTDTQYF
CDR3nt: TGTGCCAGTAGCGGACAGGGTAGGACAGATACGCAGTATTTT

abundance: -
d_gene: TRBD2
j_gene: TRBJ2-2
v_gene: TRBV5-1
CDR3aa: CASSFLRTSGRNGELFF
CDR3nt: TGCGCCAGCAGCTTCCTCCGGACTAGCGGGAGAAACGGGGAACTGTTTTTT

abundance: few
d_gene: TRBD2
j_gene: TRBJ2-1
v_gene: TRBV10-3
CDR3aa: CAISESPGLAGAYNEQFF
CDR3nt: TGTGCCATCAGTGAGTCGCCGGGACTAGCGGGAGCATACAATGAGCAGTTCTTC

abundance: -
d_gene: -
j_gene: TRBJ2-7
v_gene: TRBV6-8
CDR3aa: CASSYNGHRDIFVYEQYF
CDR3nt: TGTGCCAGCAGTTACAACGGCCACAGGGACATCTTCGTGTACGAGCAGTACTTC

abundance: -
d_gene: -
j_gene: TRBJ1-2
v_gene: TRBV6-5
CDR3aa: CASSYPGGNYGYTF
CDR3nt: TGTGCCAGCAGTTATCCAGGTGGGAACTATGGCTACACCTTC

abundance: -
d_gene: -
j_gene: TRBJ2-3
v_gene: TRBV6-1
CDR3aa: CASSYRETDTQYF
CDR3nt: TGTGCCAGCAGTTATAGGGAGACAGATACGCAGTATTTT

abundance: -
d_gene: -
j_gene: TRBJ1-2
v_gene: TRBV27
CDR3aa: CASSQSNRVKGYTF
CDR3nt: TGTGCCAGCAGTCAGTCCAACAGGGTTAAGGGCTACACCTTC

abundance: -
d_gene: -
j_gene: TRBJ1-1
v_gene: TRBV27
CDR3aa: CASSLVMNTEAFF
CDR3nt: TGTGCCAGCAGTTTGGTCATGAACACTGAAGCTTTCTTT

abundance: -
d_gene: -
j_gene: TRBJ2-7
v_gene: TRBV6-1
CDR3aa: CASSLTGHEQYF
CDR3nt: TGCGCCAGCAGTCTAACAGGGCACGAGCAGTACTTC

abundance: few
d_gene: -
j_gene: TRBJ1-2
v_gene: TRBV7-2
CDR3aa: CASSLFGGLSNGVLRYTF
CDR3nt: TGTGCCAGCAGCTTATTCGGCGGACTTAGCAACGGAGTGCTCCGCTACACCTTC

abundance: -
d_gene: TRBD2
j_gene: TRBJ2-1
v_gene: TRBV6-1
CDR3aa: CASSMTDPGLKFF
CDR3nt: TGTGCCAGCAGTATGACCGATCCGGGACTAAAGTTCTTC

abundance: -
d_gene: -
j_gene: TRBJ2-2
v_gene: TRBV10-3
CDR3aa: CAISDWTTRSGELFF
CDR3nt: TGTGCCATCAGTGATTGGACCACGAGGAGCGGGGAGCTGTTTTTT

abundance: few
d_gene: TRBD2
j_gene: TRBJ2-5
v_gene: TRBV5-4
CDR3aa: CASSPRTSQETQYF
CDR3nt: TGTGCCAGCAGCCCCCGGACTAGCCAAGAGACCCAGTACTTC

abundance: -
d_gene: -
j_gene: TRBJ2-1
v_gene: TRBV25-1
CDR3aa: CASSDRDSGLINNEQFF
CDR3nt: TGTGCCAGCAGTGACAGGGATAGCGGATTAATCAACAATGAGCAGTTCTTC

abundance: medium-sized
d_gene: TRBD2
j_gene: TRBJ2-1
v_gene: TRBV7-9
CDR3aa: CASSSAGTSGPETYNEQFF
CDR3nt: TGTGCCAGCAGCTCGGCCGGGACTAGCGGGCCCGAAACCTACAATGAGCAGTTCTTC

abundance: once
d_gene: -
j_gene: TRBJ2-2
v_gene: TRBV7-9
CDR3aa: CASSLPPYRTGELFF
CDR3nt: TGTGCCAGCAGCTTACCCCCCTATCGAACCGGGGAGCTGTTTTTT

abundance: -
d_gene: -
j_gene: TRBJ1-2
v_gene: TRBV6-1
CDR3aa: CASRVYYGYTF
CDR3nt: TGTGCCAGCAGAGTATACTATGGCTACACCTTC

abundance: -
d_gene: -
j_gene: TRBJ2-2
v_gene: TRBV5-4
CDR3aa: CASSLDWGQGPGELFF
CDR3nt: TGTGCCAGCAGCTTGGATTGGGGCCAGGGCCCCGGGGAGCTGTTTTTT

abundance: once
d_gene: -
j_gene: TRBJ2-1
v_gene: TRBV19
CDR3aa: CASSSRDALMGFF
CDR3nt: TGTGCCAGTAGTAGTCGTGACGCCCTAATGGGGTTCTTC

abundance: many
d_gene: TRBD2
j_gene: TRBJ2-1
v_gene: TRBV25-1
CDR3aa: CASSVAAPTTSRNEQFF
CDR3nt: TGTGCCAGCAGTGTCGCTGCCCCCACGACTAGCAGGAATGAGCAGTTCTTC